These 25 T cell receptor beta chains came from one sample sequenced in a study of T cell responses to AZD1222 COVID-19 vaccine. Sequencing was performed with immunoSEQ multiplex PCR; in TCRdb, only in-frame clones are kept and a portion is missing. The sample contains nearly 90,000 clones, approximately 91% of which appear only once. The sample in question was peripheral blood, obtained on day 0 of AZD1222 vaccination. The source is an adult in good health.

The chain recombines TRBV4-2 with TRBJ1-1, with TRBD1 matching 8 bases. Germline V CDR1 and CDR2: LGHNA, YNFKEQ. The length of the CDR3 is 16 residues. The ends lost 0 bases at V and 5 bases at J; junction bases unmatched: 8. The CDR3 reads CASSQDPGQGGTEAFF. For the CDR3, the DNA is TGTGCCAGCAGCCAAGACCCAGGACAGGGAGGTACTGAAGCTTTCTTT.

The chain uses TRBV27 and TRBJ1-2, with a tentative D call TRBD1 (6 bases). Trimming left V 3 bases short and J 4 bases short, with 9 bases between. This CDR3 has 13 amino acids. From germline, CDR1 is MNHEY and CDR2 SMNVEV (reference sequence). The CDR3 reads CASSFHRAYGYTF. In nucleotides, the CDR3 is TGTGCCAGCAGTTTCCACAGGGCCTATGGCTACACCTTC.

The chain uses TRBV28 and TRBJ1-4; 8 bases map to TRBD1. Germline CDR1 reads MDHEN; CDR2 reads SYDVKM. Losses at the gene ends were 5 bases for V and 9 bases for J; bases not matched to a gene: 2. This CDR3 comprises 12 residues. The CDR3 spells CASSGQGKKLFF. CDR3 DNA: TGTGCCAGCAGTGGACAGGGCAAAAAACTGTTTTTT.

The chain recombines TRBV18 with TRBJ2-1; D is unresolved. Between the trimmed V and J ends, which lost 6 bases and 9 bases, there was a span of 9 bases. The CDR3 has 11 residues. The germline gives CDR1 KGHSH, CDR2 LQKENI. The CDR3 protein is CASSPKGEQFF. In DNA, the CDR3 is TGTGCCAGCTCCCCCAAGGGTGAGCAGTTCTTC.

The J gene is TRBJ1-5, the V gene TRBV10-3; tentative D call: TRBD1 (5 bases). V shed 0 bases and J shed 7 bases, with 13 bases lying between them. CDR1 is ENHRY, CDR2 SYGVKD, per germline. The CDR3 covers 15 residues. The DNA of the CDR3 is TGTGCCATCAGTGAGTCGGGGCAGGGAGGCCAGCCCCAGCATTTT. This encodes CAISESGQGGQPQHF.

The chain carries TRBV27 and TRBJ2-7; 9 bases are shared with TRBD1. Germline CDR1 MNHEY, CDR2 SMNVEV (reference sequence). J was trimmed by 5 bases and V by 5 bases; bases with no gene match: 10. The CDR3 runs to 15 residues. The CDR3 DNA reads as TGTGCCAGCAGTCGCTCCGGGACAGGGATCAACGAGCAGTACTTC. Encoded protein: CASSRSGTGINEQYF.

The chain couples TRBV29-1 to TRBJ2-7; 8 nucleotides agree with TRBD1. Germline V gene sequence: CDR1 SQVTM, CDR2 ANQGSEA. With 6 bases clipped from V and 0 bases from J, the junction kept 7 bases outside the gene matches. The CDR3 is 14 residues long. DNA for the CDR3: TGCAGCGTCAGGACAGGGCCGAGCTCCTACGAGCAGTACTTC. This codes for CSVRTGPSSYEQYF.

The chain's CDR3 is CASTLREDNTQYF. The CDR3 DNA is TGTGCCAGCACTCTCCGGGAGGACAATACGCAGTATTTT. The chain recombines TRBV2 with TRBJ2-3, with 7 bases fitting TRBD2. This CDR3 region has 13 residues. In germline, CDR1 is SNHLY, CDR2 FYNNEI. With V trimmed by 7 bases and J by 7 bases, 8 bases remained unmatched.

CDR3 protein: CASSNHPRTSGRAFRETQYF. The CDR3 bases are TGTGCCAGCAGCAACCATCCACGGACTAGCGGGAGGGCCTTTAGGGAGACCCAGTACTTC. The chain recombines TRBV21-1 with TRBJ2-5; the D call TRBD2 from the table was never checked on the DNA. TRBV21-1 is marked as a pseudogene. The CDR3 runs 20 residues.

CDR3 region: CASSLTTGSKLFF. DNA of the CDR3: TGTGCCAGCAGCCTCACGACAGGGTCAAAACTGTTTTTT. V and J are TRBV3-1 (or the pseudogene TRBV3-2) and TRBJ1-4; the match to TRBD1 covers 7 bases. The CDR3 totals 13 residues. J gave up 10 bases and V 4 bases, and 6 bases lay outside the gene matches. Germline V gene sequence: CDR1 LGHDT, CDR2 YNNKEL (reference sequence).

The chain links TRBV28 to TRBJ1-5, with D unclear. CDR1 is MDHEN, CDR2 SYDVKM, per germline. V lost 7 bases to trimming and J lost 3 bases, with 10 bases between them. The CDR3 loop spans 13 amino acids. CDR3 nucleotide sequence: TGTGCCAGCAAGACGTGGGACAATCAGCCCCAGCATTTT. It codes for CASKTWDNQPQHF.

The chain is built from TRBV14 and TRBJ2-2; 8 nucleotides line up with TRBD2. V gave up 5 bases and J gave up 3 bases; unmatched junction bases: 14. Germline V gene data show CDR1 as SGHDN and CDR2 as FVKESK. The CDR3 consists of 18 residues. The CDR3 is CASSSNPRTSRYTGELFF. The CDR3 bases are TGTGCCAGCAGCTCAAACCCCCGGACTAGCCGATACACCGGGGAGCTGTTTTTT.

This chain connects TRBV7-2 to TRBJ2-7; weak D call: TRBD2 (5 bases). Looked up from germline, CDR1 is SGHTA and CDR2 is FQGNSA. Deletions cut 4 bases from V and 0 bases from J, with 13 bases between. The CDR3 runs to 15 residues. The CDR3 coding sequence is TGTGCCAGCAGCTCTGGAGGACTGATCTCCTACGAGCAGTACTTC. Its translation is CASSSGGLISYEQYF.

A remark on this clone: The same CDR3 arises from other DNA sequences in this sample as well. This CDR3 reads CASSFSGGYTF. In DNA, the CDR3 is TGTGCCAGCAGTTTTAGTGGGGGCTACACCTTC. The rearrangement joins TRBV28 to TRBJ1-2, with D unclear. Germline assignment: CDR1 MDHEN and CDR2 SYDVKM. The CDR3 is 11 amino acids. The V end was cut by 3 bases, the J end by 8 bases, with 7 bases between.

V and J are TRBV3-1 (or the pseudogene TRBV3-2) and TRBJ2-7; D remains unclear. Trimming took 1 base from V and 4 from J, leaving 5 bases between them. This CDR3 comprises 12 residues. Germline CDR1 reads LGHDT; CDR2 reads YNNKEL (reference sequence). CDR3 region: CASSQVEYEQYF. In DNA, the CDR3 is TGTGCCAGCAGCCAAGTAGAGTACGAGCAGTACTTC.

This rearrangement joins TRBV10-3 to TRBJ1-2; 7 bases map to TRBD1. Germline values: CDR1 ENHRY, CDR2 SYGVKD. The J segment lost 8 bases and the V segment lost 3 bases, leaving 15 bases of the junction unmatched. The CDR3 length is 16 residues. Here the CDR3 reads CAISDPQGGLTRGYTF. The CDR3 DNA reads as TGTGCCATCAGTGACCCTCAGGGGGGTTTGACTCGCGGCTACACCTTC.

This chain uses TRBV5-3 with TRBJ2-7; D ambiguous. TRBV5-3 is given ORF status, its function remaining uncertain. Trimming cost V 0 bases and J 2 bases, with 3 bases left between them. The CDR3 contains 12 residues. CDR3 sequence reads: CARSLVAYEQYF. CDR3 nucleotides: TGTGCCAGAAGCTTGGTTGCCTACGAGCAGTACTTC.

This clone is a singleton in its sample. CDR3 sequence reads: CASSTTTGTASSYEQYF. CDR3 DNA: TGTGCCAGCAGTACAACCACCGGGACCGCTAGCTCCTACGAGCAGTACTTC. The rearrangement links TRBV2 to TRBJ2-7; TRBD1 or TRBD2 may be the D gene (5 bases each). This CDR3 is built from 17 residues. The V end lost 5 bases, the J end lost 0 bases, and 20 bases lay between the germline ends. Germline values: CDR1 SNHLY, CDR2 FYNNEI.

The rearrangement links TRBV5-6 to TRBJ2-7; 8 bases fit TRBD2. Germline assignment: CDR1 SGHDT and CDR2 YYEEEE. V shed 1 base, J shed 4 bases, and the junction held 7 bases outside the gene matches. The CDR3 loop spans 15 amino acids. The CDR3 loop is CASSLPSGGAYEQYF. CDR3 nucleotides: TGTGCCAGCAGCTTGCCCAGCGGGGGAGCATACGAGCAGTACTTC.

The genes are TRBV11-2 and TRBJ2-7, with D hard to call. Germline CDR1 reads SGHAT; CDR2 reads FQNNGV. The CDR3 runs to 15 residues. V lost 1 base to trimming and J lost 1 base, with 11 bases between them. CDR3 sequence: CASSLGYFLSYEQYF. In DNA form, the CDR3 reads TGTGCCAGCAGCTTAGGGTACTTCCTATCCTACGAGCAGTACTTC.

The chain joins TRBV13 to TRBJ2-7; 8 bases are shared with TRBD2. This CDR3 is built from 15 residues. The V and J ends lost 5 bases and 2 bases, in that order; junction bases with no gene match: 8. CDR1 and CDR2 from the germline V gene are PRHDT and FYEKMQ (reference sequence). The chain's CDR3 is CASSLRLAGTYEQYF. The CDR3 coding sequence is TGTGCCAGCAGCCTCCGGCTAGCGGGTACCTACGAGCAGTACTTC.

The V and J genes are TRBV5-8 and TRBJ1-5; D is unclear. The CDR3 spans 12 residues. The germline V gene has CDR1 SGHTS and CDR2 YDEGEE. V was shortened by 2 bases and J by 7 bases, with 7 bases between the two germline ends. Written as DNA, the CDR3 is TGTGCCAGCAGCTTTCCAGGCCAGCCCCAGCATTTT. Encoded protein: CASSFPGQPQHF.

The chain links TRBV2 to TRBJ2-7; TRBD1 might be the D (7 bases). This CDR3 region has 14 residues. The V end lost 4 bases, the J end lost 7 bases, and 17 bases lay between the germline ends. Germline V gives CDR1 SNHLY, CDR2 FYNNEI. The CDR3 sequence: CASSGAGAGGEQYF. Here the CDR3 DNA reads TGTGCCAGCAGTGGGGCAGGTGCAGGGGGGGAGCAGTACTTC.

The genes are TRBV3-1 (or the pseudogene TRBV3-2) and TRBJ1-3; D might be TRBD1 (5 bases). Trimming took off 3 bases at V and 0 bases at J, with 12 bases between the two ends. The CDR3 extends over 16 amino acids. CDR1 is LGHDT, CDR2 YNNKEL, per germline (reference sequence). The CDR3: CASSHSPGFSGNTIYF. CDR3 nucleotides: TGTGCCAGCAGCCACTCCCCAGGGTTCTCTGGAAACACCATATATTTT.

Comments on this clone: At one end, the junction sequence differs from germline, possibly due to a read error. The V call is TRBV7-7, the J call TRBJ2-1, with 9 nucleotides matching TRBD1. There are 13 residues in the CDR3. Germline values: CDR1 SSHAT, CDR2 FNYEAQ (reference sequence). CDR3 in amino acids: CASSGTGLSEQFF. The CDR3, as DNA: TGTGCTAGCAGCGGGACAGGGTTGAGTGAGCAGTTCTTC.